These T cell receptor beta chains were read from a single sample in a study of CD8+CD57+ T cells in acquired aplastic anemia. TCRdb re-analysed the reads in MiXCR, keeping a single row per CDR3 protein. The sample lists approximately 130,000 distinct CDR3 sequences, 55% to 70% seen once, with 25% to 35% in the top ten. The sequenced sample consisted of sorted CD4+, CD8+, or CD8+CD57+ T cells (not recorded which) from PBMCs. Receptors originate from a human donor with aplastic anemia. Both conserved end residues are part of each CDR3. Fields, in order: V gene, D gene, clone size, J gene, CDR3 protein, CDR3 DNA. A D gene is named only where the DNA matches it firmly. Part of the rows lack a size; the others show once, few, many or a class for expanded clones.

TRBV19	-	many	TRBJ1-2	CASAGLDYGYTF	TGTGCCAGTGCCGGGCTGGACTATGGCTACACCTTC
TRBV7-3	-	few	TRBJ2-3	CASRAEGDTQYF	TGTGCCAGCAGAGCCGAAGGAGATACGCAGTATTTT
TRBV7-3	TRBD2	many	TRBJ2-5	CASSPGGLAQETQYF	TGTGCCAGCAGCCCTGGAGGACTAGCGCAAGAGACCCAGTACTTC
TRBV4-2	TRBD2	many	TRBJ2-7	CASSQEGGLVHEQYF	TGTGCCAGCAGCCAAGAAGGCGGACTAGTCCACGAGCAGTACTTC
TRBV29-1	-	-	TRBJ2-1	CSVEGERQSSYNEQFF	TGCAGCGTTGAAGGGGAGCGGCAGAGCTCCTACAATGAGCAGTTCTTC
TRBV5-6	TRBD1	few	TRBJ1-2	CASSFLKGAANYGYTF	TGTGCCAGCAGCTTTTTGAAGGGGGCGGCGAACTATGGCTACACCTTC
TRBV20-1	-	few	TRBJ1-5	CSARGGTSGANQPQHF	TGCAGTGCTAGAGGGGGGACGTCGGGGGCCAATCAGCCCCAGCATTTT
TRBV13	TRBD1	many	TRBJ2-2	CASSSGQGNTGELFF	TGTGCCAGCAGCTCGGGACAGGGGAACACCGGGGAGCTGTTTTTT
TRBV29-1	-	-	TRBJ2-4	CSPASRVAKNIQYF	TGCAGCCCCGCGTCGAGGGTCGCGAAAAACATTCAGTACTTC
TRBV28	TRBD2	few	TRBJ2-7	CASRLTSGRVHEQYF	TGTGCCAGCAGACTGACTAGCGGGAGGGTCCACGAGCAGTACTTC
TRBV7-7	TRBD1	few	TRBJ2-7	CASSLGTAYEQYF	TGTGCTAGCAGCTTGGGGACAGCCTACGAGCAGTACTTC
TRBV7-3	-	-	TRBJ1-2	CASSTKDRYGYTF	TGTGCCAGCAGCACCAAGGACAGATATGGCTACACCTTC
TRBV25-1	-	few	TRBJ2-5	CASRETQYF	TGTGCCTCCCGAGAGACCCAGTACTTC
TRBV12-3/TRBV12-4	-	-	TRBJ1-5	CASSLSDQPQHF	TGTGCCAGCAGTTTGTCAGATCAGCCCCAGCATTTT
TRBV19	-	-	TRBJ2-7	CASSISGPVEQYF	TGTGCCAGTAGTATATCAGGGCCGGTCGAGCAGTACTTC
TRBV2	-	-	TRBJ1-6	CASSFGTSNSPLHF	TGTGCCAGCAGCTTCGGGACATCAAATTCACCCCTCCACTTT
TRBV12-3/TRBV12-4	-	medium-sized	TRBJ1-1	CASSSQRNTEAFF	TGTGCCAGCAGTTCGCAACGCAACACTGAAGCTTTCTTT
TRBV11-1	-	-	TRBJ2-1	CASSLKGQMGGQFF	TGTGCCAGCAGCTTGAAGGGTCAGATGGGGGGGCAGTTCTTC
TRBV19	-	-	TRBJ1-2	CASSVGWGGYTF	TGTGCCAGTAGTGTCGGATGGGGTGGCTACACCTTC
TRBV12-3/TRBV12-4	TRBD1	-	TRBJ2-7	CASRKQGPQYEQYF	TGTGCCAGCAGGAAACAGGGGCCGCAATACGAGCAGTACTTC
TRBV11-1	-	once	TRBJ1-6	CASSPTGVDSPLHF	TGTGCCAGCAGCCCAACAGGAGTCGATTCACCCCTCCACTTT
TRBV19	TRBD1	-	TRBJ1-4	CASSGITGGFEKLFF	TGTGCCAGTAGTGGTATCACAGGGGGCTTTGAAAAACTGTTTTTT
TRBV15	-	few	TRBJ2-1	CATSRAGINEQFF	TGTGCCACCAGCAGAGCGGGGATCAATGAGCAGTTCTTC
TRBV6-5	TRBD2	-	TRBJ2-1	CASSYSNSGGGEQFF	TGTGCCAGCAGTTACTCGAATAGCGGGGGGGGTGAGCAGTTCTTC
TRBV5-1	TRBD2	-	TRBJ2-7	CASSLVSGGPYEQYF	TGCGCCAGCAGCTTGGTATCGGGAGGGCCCTACGAGCAGTACTTC
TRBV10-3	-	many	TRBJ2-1	CAISKRSSGGHNEQFF	TGTGCCATCAGCAAAAGAAGTAGCGGAGGGCACAATGAGCAGTTCTTC
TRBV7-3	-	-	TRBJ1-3	CASSWGRTGNTIYF	TGTGCCAGCAGCTGGGGACGTACTGGAAACACCATATATTTT
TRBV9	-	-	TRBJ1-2	CASSVGFCVNYGYTF	TGTGCCAGCAGCGTAGGATTCTGTGTTAACTATGGCTACACCTTC
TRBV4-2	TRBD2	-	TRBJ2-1	CASSPGLAESSYNEQFF	TGTGCCAGCAGTCCTGGACTAGCGGAGAGCTCCTACAATGAGCAGTTCTTC
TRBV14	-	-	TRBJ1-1	CASSQVGGNTEAFF	TGTGCCAGCAGCCAAGTAGGGGGGAACACTGAAGCTTTCTTT
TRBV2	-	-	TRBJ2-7	CASSQWGSEQYF	TGTGCCAGCAGCCAATGGGGATCCGAGCAGTACTTC
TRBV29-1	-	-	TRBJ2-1	CSAVALDSGNEQFF	TGCAGCGCAGTGGCTCTCGACAGTGGAAATGAGCAGTTCTTC
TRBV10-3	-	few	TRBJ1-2	CATIQAMSSNYGYTF	TGTGCCACGATACAGGCTATGAGCTCTAACTATGGCTACACCTTC
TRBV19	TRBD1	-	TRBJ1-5	CASSWAGGRNQPQHF	TGTGCCAGTAGTTGGGCAGGGGGCCGGAATCAGCCCCAGCATTTT
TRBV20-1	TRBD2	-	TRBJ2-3	CSARGGLAGSKYF	TGCAGTGCTAGAGGGGGACTAGCGGGGAGTAAGTATTTT
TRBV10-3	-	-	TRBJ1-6	CAMRGDSINSPLHF	TGTGCCATGAGGGGCGACAGTATTAATTCACCCCTCCACTTT
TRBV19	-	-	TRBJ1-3	CASSISADSGNTIYF	TGTGCCAGTAGTATCTCGGCCGACTCTGGAAACACCATATATTTT
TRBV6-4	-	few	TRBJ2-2	CASSESGGLTGELFF	TGTGCCAGCAGTGAATCAGGGGGGCTGACCGGGGAGCTGTTTTTT
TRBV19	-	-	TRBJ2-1	CASTVRADNEQFF	TGTGCCAGTACCGTCAGGGCGGACAATGAGCAGTTCTTC
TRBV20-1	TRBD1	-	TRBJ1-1	CSARDNRGNTEAFF	TGCAGTGCTAGAGATAACAGGGGGAACACTGAAGCTTTCTTT
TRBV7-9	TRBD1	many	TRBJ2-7	CASSGTAYEQYF	TGTGCCAGCAGCGGGACAGCCTACGAGCAGTACTTC
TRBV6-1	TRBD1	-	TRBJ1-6	CASLPSGGSNSPLHF	TGTGCCAGCCTTCCCTCAGGGGGAAGTAATTCACCCCTCCACTTT